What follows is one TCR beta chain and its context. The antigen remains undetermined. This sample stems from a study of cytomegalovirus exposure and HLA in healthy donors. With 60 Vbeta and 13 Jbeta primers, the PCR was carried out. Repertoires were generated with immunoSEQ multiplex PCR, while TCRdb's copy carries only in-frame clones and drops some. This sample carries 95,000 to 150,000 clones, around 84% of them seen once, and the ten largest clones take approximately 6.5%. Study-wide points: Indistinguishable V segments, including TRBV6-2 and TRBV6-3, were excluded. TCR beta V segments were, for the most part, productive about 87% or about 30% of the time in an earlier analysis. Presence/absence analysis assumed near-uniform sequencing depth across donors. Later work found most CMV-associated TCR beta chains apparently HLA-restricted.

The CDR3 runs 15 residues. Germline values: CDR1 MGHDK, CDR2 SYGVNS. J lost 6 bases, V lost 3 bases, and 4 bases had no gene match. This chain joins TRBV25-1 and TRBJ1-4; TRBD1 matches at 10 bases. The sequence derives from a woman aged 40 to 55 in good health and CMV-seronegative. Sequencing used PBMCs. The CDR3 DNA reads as TGTGCCAGCAGTGACCCGGGACAGGGGTATGAAAAACTGTTTTTT. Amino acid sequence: CASSDPGQGYEKLFF.